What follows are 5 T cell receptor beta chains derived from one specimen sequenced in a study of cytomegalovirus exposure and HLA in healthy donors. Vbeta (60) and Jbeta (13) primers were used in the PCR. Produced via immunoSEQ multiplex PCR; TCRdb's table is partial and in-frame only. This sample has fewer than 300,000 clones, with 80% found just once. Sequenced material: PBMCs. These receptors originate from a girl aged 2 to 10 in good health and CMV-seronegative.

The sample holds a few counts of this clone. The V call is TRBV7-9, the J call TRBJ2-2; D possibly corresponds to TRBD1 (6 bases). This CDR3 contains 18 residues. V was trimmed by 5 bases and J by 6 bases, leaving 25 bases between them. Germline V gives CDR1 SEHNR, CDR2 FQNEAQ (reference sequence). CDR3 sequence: CASSLRSGQGFYPGELFF. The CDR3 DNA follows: TGTGCCAGCAGCCTAAGATCTGGCCAGGGGTTTTACCCCGGGGAGCTGTTTTTT.

The CDR3 bases are TGTGCCATCACTCCATCCGGGACAGGGTCCTCACCCCTCCACTTT. The encoded protein is CAITPSGTGSSPLHF. The chain combines TRBV10-3 with TRBJ1-6; TRBD1 matches 9 bases. The CDR3 has 15 residues. Germline CDR1 is ENHRY and CDR2 is SYGVKD. Trimming at V came to 7 bases and at J to 10 bases, leaving 11 bases not matched to a gene.

Written as DNA, the CDR3 is TGTGCCAGCAGGCCAGCAGTCCCCGGAGATTATGAGAGGCTAAAACTATACTATGGCTACACCTTC. Protein product: CASRPAVPGDYERLKLYYGYTF. The genes are TRBV9 and TRBJ1-2, with D unresolved. Germline V gene lookup returns CDR1 SGDLS and CDR2 YYNGEE. The V gene lost 5 bases and the J gene lost 3 bases, with 38 bases spanning the gap. This CDR3 contains 22 residues.

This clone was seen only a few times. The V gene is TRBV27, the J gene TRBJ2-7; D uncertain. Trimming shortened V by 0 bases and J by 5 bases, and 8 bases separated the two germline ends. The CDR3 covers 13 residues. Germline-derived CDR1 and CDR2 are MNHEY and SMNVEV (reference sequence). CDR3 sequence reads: CASSLSIADEQYF. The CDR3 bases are TGTGCCAGCAGTTTATCGATAGCCGACGAGCAGTACTTC.

The CDR3 spells CASSPNRGVYGYTF. The CDR3 coding sequence is TGTGCCAGCAGCCCTAACCGGGGGGTCTATGGCTACACCTTC. The chain recombines TRBV7-6 with TRBJ1-2; possibly TRBD1 for D (5 bases). The germline V gene encodes CDR1 SGHVS and CDR2 FNYEAQ. Trimming pared 5 bases from V and 4 bases from J, leaving 14 bases between. This CDR3 has 14 amino acids. Looking up the rest from reference TRBV7-6 and TRBJ1-2 gives the full variable domain: GAGVSQSPRYKVTKRGQDVALRCDPISGHVSLYWYRQALGQGPEFLTYFNYEAQQDKSGLPNDRFSAERPEGSISTLTIQRTEQRDSAMYRCASSPNRGVYGYTFGSGTRLTVV.